The TCR beta chain described here comes from a study of tissue T cells after allogeneic stem cell transplantation. Findings and caveats of the study: Blood and spleen captured only part of the tissue TCR repertoire. Few T cell clones were shared across patients, but motif clusters showed tissue-specific shared signatures.

Some clones are missing from TCRdb's copy, which holds only in-frame ones; the method was immunoSEQ multiplex PCR. This sample has approximately 47,000 clones, with roughly four fifths found just once. With regard to this clone: Its antigen is unidentified. Any gene name here is a mouse gene name. The sequence runs out 1 residue before the end of the CDR3; the remainder is reconstructed from the germline J gene. The sample holds other DNA sequences that translate to the same CDR3.

Trimming cost V 1 base and J 0 bases; bases outside gene matches: 1. Germline V CDR1 and CDR2: LGHNA, YNLKQL (reference sequence). This CDR3 spans 16 amino acids. The rearrangement uses TRBV5 and TRBJ2-2, with 8 bases matching TRBD2. This clonotype was sampled from a pool of C57BL/6 mice in good health. The specimen was sorted cells pooled from one or two spleens. Incomplete CDR3 DNA: TGTGCCAGCAGCCAAGTTGGGGGGGCAAACACCGGGCAGCTCTAC. Protein product: CASSQVGGANTGQLY. The CDR3 in full is CASSQVGGANTGQLYF.